These 7 T cell receptor beta chains were all obtained from the same sample, sequenced in a study of read filtering for tumor transcriptome and immune sequencing. Molecular barcoded adaptors covering alpha/delta and beta/gamma chains were used on around 400 ng RNA. MiXCR, applied by TCRdb to the reads, yields one record per CDR3 protein. The table includes 120,000 or so distinct CDR3 sequences, roughly 13% detected once. The specimen sequenced was a population of CD138-negative cells sorted from bone marrow. The receptors here all came from a donor at least 40 years old with multiple myeloma.

This clonotype was seen ten or more times. The chain links TRBV7-9 to TRBJ2-1; 13 nucleotides align to TRBD2. Looked up from germline, CDR1 is SEHNR and CDR2 is FQNEAQ (reference sequence). CDR3 size: 16 residues. J was trimmed by 6 bases and V by 5 bases; bases with no gene match: 7. The CDR3 region has the DNA TGTGCCAGCAGCCGGACACTAGCGGGAGGGTTCAATGAGCAGTTCTTC. It yields the protein CASSRTLAGGFNEQFF.

This clonotype was seen ten or more times. The gene calls are TRBV20-1 and TRBJ1-1; weak D call: TRBD1 (5 bases). Trimming stripped 6 bases from V and 0 bases from J, with 14 bases between. CDR3 length equals 14 residues. Germline CDR1 reads DFQATT; CDR2 reads SNEGSKA (reference sequence). CDR3 region: CSASGGFVNTEAFF. The CDR3 DNA follows: TGCAGTGCCAGCGGGGGTTTTGTGAACACTGAAGCTTTCTTT.

On this clonotype: A much larger clone is a single base away; this may be a read error. The rearrangement uses TRBV7-9 and TRBJ1-5; D perhaps matches TRBD1 (6 bases). CDR1 and CDR2 (germline): SEHNR, FQNEAQ (reference sequence). The length of the CDR3 is 13 residues. CDR3 sequence: CASSLGADQPLHF. CDR3 sequence (DNA): TGTGCCAGCAGCTTGGGGGCAGATCAGCCCCTGCATTTT.

A word on this clonotype: This may be a read error: a much more frequent sequence differs by one nucleotide. The chain carries TRBV5-1 and TRBJ2-1; D is perhaps TRBD1 or TRBD2 (5 bases each). This CDR3 is 15 amino acids long. The V end lost 0 bases, the J end lost 6 bases, and 13 bases lay between the germline ends. Per the germline V gene, CDR1 is SGHRS and CDR2 is YFSETQ. The CDR3 reads CASSLAPGPSNEQFF. In DNA, the CDR3 is TGCGCCAGCAGCTTGGCTCCGGGGCCAAGCAATGAGCAGTTCTTC.

In this sample, this clonotype turned up many times. CDR3 residues: CSAGGLAGYEQFF. The CDR3 region has the DNA TGCAGTGCCGGGGGACTAGCGGGATATGAGCAGTTCTTC. This rearrangement joins TRBV20-1 to TRBJ2-1, with TRBD2 identical over 13 bases. The CDR3 length is 13 residues. Germline V CDR1 and CDR2: DFQATT, SNEGSKA (reference sequence). With 6 bases clipped from V and 8 bases from J, the junction kept 4 bases outside the gene matches.

This clonotype was recorded at least ten times. The J gene is TRBJ2-7, the V gene TRBV28; 7 positions agree with TRBD2. CDR1 MDHEN and CDR2 SYDVKM come from the germline V gene. This CDR3 region has 13 residues. The trim removed 5 bases at V and 6 bases at J, leaving 7 bases unmatched. For the CDR3, the DNA is TGTGCCAGCAGTGGGGACTGGGGGGGCGAGCAGTACTTC. It codes for CASSGDWGGEQYF.

As for this clonotype: This sequence may be a read error, since a much larger clone differs from it by one base. This chain links TRBV20-1 with TRBJ1-2; D unclear. The CDR3 has 12 amino acids. Germline V gene sequence: CDR1 DFQATT, CDR2 SNEGSKA (reference sequence). The V end was cut by 5 bases, the J end by 4 bases, with 11 bases between. The CDR3 bases are TGCAGTGCTGCCGGATACGGCTATGGCTACACCTTC. Residues: CSAAGYGYGYTF.